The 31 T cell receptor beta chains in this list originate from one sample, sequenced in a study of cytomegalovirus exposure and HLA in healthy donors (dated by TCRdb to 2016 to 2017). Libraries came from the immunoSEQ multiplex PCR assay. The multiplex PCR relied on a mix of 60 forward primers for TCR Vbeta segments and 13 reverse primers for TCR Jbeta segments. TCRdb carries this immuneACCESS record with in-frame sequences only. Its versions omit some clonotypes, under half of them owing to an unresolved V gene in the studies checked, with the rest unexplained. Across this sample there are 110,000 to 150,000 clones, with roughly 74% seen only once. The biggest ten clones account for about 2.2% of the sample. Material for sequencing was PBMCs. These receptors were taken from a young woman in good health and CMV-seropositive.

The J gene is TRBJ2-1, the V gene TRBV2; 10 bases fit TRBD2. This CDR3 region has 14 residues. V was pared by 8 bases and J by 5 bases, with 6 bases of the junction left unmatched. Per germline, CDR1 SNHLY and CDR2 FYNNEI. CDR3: CASGRTSGNNEQFF. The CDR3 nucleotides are TGTGCCAGCGGTAGGACTAGCGGCAACAATGAGCAGTTCTTC.

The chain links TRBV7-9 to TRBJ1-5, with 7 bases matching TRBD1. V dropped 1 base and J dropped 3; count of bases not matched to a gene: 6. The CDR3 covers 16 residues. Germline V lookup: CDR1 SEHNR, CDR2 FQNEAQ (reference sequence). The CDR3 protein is CASSLETGIHNQPQHF. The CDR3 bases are TGTGCCAGCAGCTTAGAGACAGGGATACACAATCAGCCCCAGCATTTT. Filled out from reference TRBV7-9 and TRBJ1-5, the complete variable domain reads DTGVSQNPRHKITKRGQNVTFRCDPISEHNRLYWYRQTLGQGPEFLTYFQNEAQLEKSRLLSDRFSAERPKGSFSTLEIQRTEQGDSAMYLCASSLETGIHNQPQHFGDGTRLSIL.

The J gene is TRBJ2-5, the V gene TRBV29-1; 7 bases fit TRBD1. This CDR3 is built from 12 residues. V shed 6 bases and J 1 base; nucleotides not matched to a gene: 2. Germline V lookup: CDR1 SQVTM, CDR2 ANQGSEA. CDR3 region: CSVTGRQETQYF. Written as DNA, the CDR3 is TGCAGCGTGACAGGGCGCCAAGAGACCCAGTACTTC.

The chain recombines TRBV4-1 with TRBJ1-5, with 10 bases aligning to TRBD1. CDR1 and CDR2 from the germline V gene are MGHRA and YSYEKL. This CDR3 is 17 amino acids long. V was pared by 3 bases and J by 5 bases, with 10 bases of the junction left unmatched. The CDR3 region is CASSQFPSGTGDQPQHF. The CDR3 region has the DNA TGCGCCAGCAGCCAGTTCCCTTCCGGGACAGGGGATCAGCCCCAGCATTTT.

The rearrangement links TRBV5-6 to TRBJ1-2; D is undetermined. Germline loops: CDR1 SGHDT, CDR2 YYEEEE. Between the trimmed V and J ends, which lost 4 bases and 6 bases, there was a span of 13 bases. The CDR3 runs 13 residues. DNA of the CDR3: TGTGCCAGCAGCCCGCAGGTCGCAAATGGCTACACCTTC. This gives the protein CASSPQVANGYTF.

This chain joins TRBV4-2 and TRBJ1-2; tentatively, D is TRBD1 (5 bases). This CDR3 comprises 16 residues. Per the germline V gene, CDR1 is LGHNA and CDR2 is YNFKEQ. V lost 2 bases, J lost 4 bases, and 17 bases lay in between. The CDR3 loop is CASSQPGAGGIYGYTF. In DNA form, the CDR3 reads TGTGCCAGCAGCCAACCGGGCGCGGGGGGAATCTATGGCTACACCTTC.

The DNA for the CDR3 is TGTGCCAGCAGCGTAACGTCGGGGAACACCGGGGAGCTGTTTTTT. Translated, it gives CASSVTSGNTGELFF. The rearrangement uses TRBV9 and TRBJ2-2; D is undetermined. Germline V CDR1 and CDR2: SGDLS, YYNGEE. The CDR3 has 15 residues. The ends were cut back, 1 base at V and 1 base at J, with 8 bases in the middle.

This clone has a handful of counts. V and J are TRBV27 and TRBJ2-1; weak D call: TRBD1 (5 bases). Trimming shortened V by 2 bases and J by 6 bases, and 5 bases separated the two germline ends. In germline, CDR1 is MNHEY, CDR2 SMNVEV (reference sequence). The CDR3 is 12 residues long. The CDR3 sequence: CASSLRGNEQFF. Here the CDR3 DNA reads TGTGCCAGCAGTTTAAGGGGCAATGAGCAGTTCTTC.

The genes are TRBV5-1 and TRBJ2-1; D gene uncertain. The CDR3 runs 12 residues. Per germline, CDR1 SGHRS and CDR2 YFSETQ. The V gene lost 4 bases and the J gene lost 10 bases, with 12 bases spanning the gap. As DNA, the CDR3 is TGCGCCAGCAGCCCACCTGCCCGGGAGCAGTTCTTC. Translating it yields CASSPPAREQFF.

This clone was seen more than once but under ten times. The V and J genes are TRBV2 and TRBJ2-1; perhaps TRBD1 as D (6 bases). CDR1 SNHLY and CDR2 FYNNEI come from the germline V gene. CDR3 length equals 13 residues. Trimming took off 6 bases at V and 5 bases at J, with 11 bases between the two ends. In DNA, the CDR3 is TGTGCCAGCAGACCTACAGGGAACAATGAGCAGTTCTTC. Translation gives CASRPTGNNEQFF.

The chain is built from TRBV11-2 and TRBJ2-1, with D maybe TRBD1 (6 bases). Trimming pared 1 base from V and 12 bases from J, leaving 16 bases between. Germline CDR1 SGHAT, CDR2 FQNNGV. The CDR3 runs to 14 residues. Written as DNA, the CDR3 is TGTGCCAGCAGCTTAGTGACCCTCACAGGGCGGCAGTTCTTC. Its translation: CASSLVTLTGRQFF.

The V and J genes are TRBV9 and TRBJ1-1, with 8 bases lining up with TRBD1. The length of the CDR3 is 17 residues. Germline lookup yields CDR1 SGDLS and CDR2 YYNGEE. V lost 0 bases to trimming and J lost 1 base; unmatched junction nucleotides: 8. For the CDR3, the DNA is TGTGCCAGCAGCGTAGCTGGGGGCGACAGGGGGAACACTGAAGCTTTCTTT. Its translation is CASSVAGGDRGNTEAFF.

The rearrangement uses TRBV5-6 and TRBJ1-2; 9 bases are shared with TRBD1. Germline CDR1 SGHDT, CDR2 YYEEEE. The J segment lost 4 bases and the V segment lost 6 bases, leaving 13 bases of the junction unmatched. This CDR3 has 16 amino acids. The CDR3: CASTPGTGILLYGYTF. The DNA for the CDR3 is TGTGCCAGCACCCCTGGGACAGGGATTCTCCTCTATGGCTACACCTTC.

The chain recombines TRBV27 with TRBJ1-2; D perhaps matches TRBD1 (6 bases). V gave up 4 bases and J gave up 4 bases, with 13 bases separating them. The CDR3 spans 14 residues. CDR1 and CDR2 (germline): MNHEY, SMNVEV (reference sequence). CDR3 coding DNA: TGTGCCAGCAGTTCACCCCGGGACACCTATGGCTACACCTTC. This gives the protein CASSSPRDTYGYTF.

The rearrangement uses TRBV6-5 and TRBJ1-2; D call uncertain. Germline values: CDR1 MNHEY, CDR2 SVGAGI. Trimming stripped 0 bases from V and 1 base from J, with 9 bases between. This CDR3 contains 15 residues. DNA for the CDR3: TGTGCCAGCAGTTACTCACCGGGGATTAACTATGGCTACACCTTC. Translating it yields CASSYSPGINYGYTF.

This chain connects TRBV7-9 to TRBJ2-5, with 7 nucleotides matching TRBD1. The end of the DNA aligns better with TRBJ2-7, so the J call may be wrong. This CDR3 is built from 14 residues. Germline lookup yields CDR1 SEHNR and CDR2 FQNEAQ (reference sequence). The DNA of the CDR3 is TGTGCCAGCAGTCCGCAGACAGGGAGCTACGAGCAGTACTTC. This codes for CASSPQTGSYEQYF.

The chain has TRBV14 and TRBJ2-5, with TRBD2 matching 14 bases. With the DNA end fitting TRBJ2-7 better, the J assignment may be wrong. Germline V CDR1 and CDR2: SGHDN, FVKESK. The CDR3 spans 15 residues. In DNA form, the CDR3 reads TGTGCCAGCAGCCTTGGACTAGCGGGGGGATACGAGCAGTACTTC. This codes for CASSLGLAGGYEQYF.

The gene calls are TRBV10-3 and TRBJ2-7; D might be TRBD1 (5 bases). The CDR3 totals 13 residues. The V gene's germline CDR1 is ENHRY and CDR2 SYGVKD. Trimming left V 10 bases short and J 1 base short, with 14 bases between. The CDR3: CATNRQLSYEQYF. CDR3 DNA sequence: TGTGCCACCAATAGACAGTTATCCTACGAGCAGTACTTC.

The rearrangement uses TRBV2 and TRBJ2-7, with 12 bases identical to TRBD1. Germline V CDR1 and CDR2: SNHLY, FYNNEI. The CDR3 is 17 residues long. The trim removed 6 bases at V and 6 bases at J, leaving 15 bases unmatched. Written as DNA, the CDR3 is TGTGCCAGCAGCGGGACAGGGGGCCAGGCACGGTCTCGCGAGCAGTACTTC. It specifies CASSGTGGQARSREQYF.

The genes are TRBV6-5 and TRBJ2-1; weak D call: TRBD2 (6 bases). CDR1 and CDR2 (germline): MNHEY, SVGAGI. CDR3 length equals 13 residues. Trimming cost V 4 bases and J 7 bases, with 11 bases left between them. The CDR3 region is CASSSGTSNEQFF. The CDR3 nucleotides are TGTGCCAGCAGTTCTGGGACTTCTAATGAGCAGTTCTTC.

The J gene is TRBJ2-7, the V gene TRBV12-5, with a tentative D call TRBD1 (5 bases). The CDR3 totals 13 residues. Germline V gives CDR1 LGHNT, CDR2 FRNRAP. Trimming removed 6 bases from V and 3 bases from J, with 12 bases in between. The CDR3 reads CASGPDTIYEQYF. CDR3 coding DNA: TGTGCTAGTGGCCCGGACACAATCTACGAGCAGTACTTC.

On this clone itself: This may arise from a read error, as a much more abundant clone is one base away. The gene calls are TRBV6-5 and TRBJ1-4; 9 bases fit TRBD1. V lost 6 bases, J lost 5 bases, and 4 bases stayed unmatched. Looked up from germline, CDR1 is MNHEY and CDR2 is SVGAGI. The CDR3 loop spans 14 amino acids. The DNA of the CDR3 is TGTGCCAGCAGGACCGGGACAGGGAATGAAAAACTGTTTTTT. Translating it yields CASRTGTGNEKLFF.

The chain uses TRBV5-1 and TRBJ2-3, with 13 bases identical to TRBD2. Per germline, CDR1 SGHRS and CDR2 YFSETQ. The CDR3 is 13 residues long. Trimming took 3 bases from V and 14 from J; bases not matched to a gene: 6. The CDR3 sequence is CASSSGTSGDGYF. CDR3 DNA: TGCGCCAGCAGCTCGGGGACTAGCGGGGACGGGTATTTT.

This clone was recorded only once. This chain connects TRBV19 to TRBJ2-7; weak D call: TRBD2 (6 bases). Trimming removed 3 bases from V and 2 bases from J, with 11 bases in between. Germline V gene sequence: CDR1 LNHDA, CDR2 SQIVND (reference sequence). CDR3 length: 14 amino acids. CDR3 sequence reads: CASSIQPGAYEQYF. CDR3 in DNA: TGTGCCAGTAGTATTCAGCCGGGAGCCTACGAGCAGTACTTC.

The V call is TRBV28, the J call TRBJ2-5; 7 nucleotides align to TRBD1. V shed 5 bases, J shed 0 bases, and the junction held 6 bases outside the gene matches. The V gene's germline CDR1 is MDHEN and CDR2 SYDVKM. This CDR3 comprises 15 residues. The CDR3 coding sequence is TGTGCCAGCAGTCTACCAACAGGGGACCAAGAGACCCAGTACTTC. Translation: CASSLPTGDQETQYF.

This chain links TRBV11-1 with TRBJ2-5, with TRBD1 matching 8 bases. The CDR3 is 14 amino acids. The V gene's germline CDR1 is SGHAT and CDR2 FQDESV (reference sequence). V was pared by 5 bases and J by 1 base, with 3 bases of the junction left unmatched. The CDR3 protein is CASSIGQGQETQYF. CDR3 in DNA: TGTGCCAGCAGCATAGGACAGGGCCAAGAGACCCAGTACTTC.

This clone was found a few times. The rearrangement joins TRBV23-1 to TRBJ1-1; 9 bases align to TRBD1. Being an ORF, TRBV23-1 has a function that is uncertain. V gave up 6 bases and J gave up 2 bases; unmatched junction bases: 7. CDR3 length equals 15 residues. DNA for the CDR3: TGCGCCAGCAGAGGACAGGGACAGGGAAACACTGAAGCTTTCTTT. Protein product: CASRGQGQGNTEAFF.

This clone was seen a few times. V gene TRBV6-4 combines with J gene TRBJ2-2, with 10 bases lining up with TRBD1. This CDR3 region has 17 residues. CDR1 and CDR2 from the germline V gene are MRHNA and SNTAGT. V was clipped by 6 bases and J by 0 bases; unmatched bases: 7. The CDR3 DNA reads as TGTGCCAGCAGCCGGTGGGGGACAGGGGCGAACACCGGGGAGCTGTTTTTT. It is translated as CASSRWGTGANTGELFF.

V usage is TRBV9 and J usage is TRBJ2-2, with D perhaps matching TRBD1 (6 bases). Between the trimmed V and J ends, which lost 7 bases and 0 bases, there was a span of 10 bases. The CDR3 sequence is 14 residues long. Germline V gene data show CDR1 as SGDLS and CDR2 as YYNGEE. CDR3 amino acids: CASGDTTNTGELFF. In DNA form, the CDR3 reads TGTGCCAGCGGGGACACCACGAACACCGGGGAGCTGTTTTTT.

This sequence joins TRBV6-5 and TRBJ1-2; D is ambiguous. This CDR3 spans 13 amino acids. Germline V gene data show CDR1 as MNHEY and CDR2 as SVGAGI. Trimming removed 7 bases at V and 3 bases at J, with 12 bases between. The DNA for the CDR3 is TGTGCCAGCATTTTACAGAGGGACTATGGCTACACCTTC. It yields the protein CASILQRDYGYTF.

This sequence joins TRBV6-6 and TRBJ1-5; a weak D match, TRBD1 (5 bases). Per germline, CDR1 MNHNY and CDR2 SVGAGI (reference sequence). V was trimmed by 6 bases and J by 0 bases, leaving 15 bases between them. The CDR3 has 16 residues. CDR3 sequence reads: CASRTQGSPSNQPQHF. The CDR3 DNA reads TGTGCCAGCAGAACCCAGGGATCCCCTAGCAATCAGCCCCAGCATTTT.